This section outlines one T cell receptor beta chain sequence together with its context. Those who participated ranged in age from roughly 18 to 100 years and resided in 20 to 30 US areas. No more than 2 weeks before study entry, exposed participants had met a case of COVID-19. The V end was cut by 0 bases, the J end by 5 bases, with 13 bases between. Germline values: CDR1 MGHRA, CDR2 YSYEKL. This CDR3 is built from 15 residues. The entry originates in a study of blood T cell repertoires in COVID-19. Study background: In each case, the material was cDNA or gDNA derived from T cells, B-cell-depleted T cells, or PBMCs.

Study processing details: Amplification with reference gene primers provided the estimates of nucleated cell counts. Repertoires were generated with immunoSEQ multiplex PCR, while TCRdb's copy carries only in-frame clones and drops some. The DNA was the basis for D and trimming; V, J and clone size are from that table. The sample comprises 350,000 to 400,000 clones, roughly nine tenths of which are singletons, and roughly 0.9% rests with the top ten. The sequencing input was PBMCs or T cells enriched from blood (not recorded which). This receptor was obtained from a woman between 40 and 50 years old who had been exposed to COVID-19. The V and J genes are TRBV4-1 and TRBJ2-5, with D possibly matching TRBD2 (6 bases). CDR3 residues: CASSQDSGRRETQYF. In DNA form, the CDR3 reads TGCGCCAGCAGCCAAGATTCGGGGAGGAGGGAGACCCAGTACTTC.